The 17 T cell receptor beta chains reported below all come from one sample, sequenced in a study of blood T cell repertoires in COVID-19. Method: immunoSEQ multiplex PCR; TCRdb's copy keeps in-frame clones and lacks some. This sample has over 200,000 clones, with 75% to 85% found just once. Specimen: peripheral blood. The receptors here all came from a woman younger than 45 with COVID-19, enrolled during active disease.

The V and J genes are TRBV6-4 and TRBJ2-2; the D is unclear. V shed 3 bases and J shed 0 bases, with 11 bases lying between them. The CDR3 covers 16 residues. Looked up from germline, CDR1 is MRHNA and CDR2 is SNTAGT. CDR3 region: CASSETGFANTGELFF. Written as DNA, the CDR3 is TGTGCCAGCAGTGAGACGGGTTTCGCGAACACCGGGGAGCTGTTTTTT.

The J gene is TRBJ2-1, the V gene TRBV7-9; D ambiguous. Germline assignment: CDR1 SEHNR and CDR2 FQNEAQ (reference sequence). The CDR3 has 14 amino acids. V was shortened by 2 bases and J by 9 bases, with 14 bases between the two germline ends. The CDR3 protein is CASSLYPRSAEQFF. CDR3 nucleotides: TGTGCCAGCAGCTTATACCCTAGGTCTGCTGAGCAGTTCTTC.

The rearrangement links TRBV6-5 to TRBJ2-7; D ambiguous. The V and J ends lost 0 bases and 2 bases respectively, with 5 bases between them. The CDR3 covers 13 residues. The V gene's germline CDR1 is MNHEY and CDR2 SVGAGI. The CDR3 region is CASSYSSAYEQYF. The CDR3 DNA sequence: TGTGCCAGCAGTTACTCGAGCGCCTACGAGCAGTACTTC.

This clone turned up a few times. J is TRBJ1-5 and V is TRBV30; a weak D match, TRBD1 (5 bases). This CDR3 has 14 amino acids. In germline, CDR1 is GTSNPN, CDR2 SVGIG (reference sequence). Trimming pared 0 bases from V and 6 bases from J, leaving 12 bases between. CDR3 in DNA: TGTGCCTGGAGTGTATCAGGGTTGGGTCAGCCCCAGCATTTT. Its translation: CAWSVSGLGQPQHF. Complete variable domain (other parts from reference TRBV30 and TRBJ1-5): SQTIHQWPATLVQPVGSPLSLECTVEGTSNPNLYWYRQAAGRGLQLLFYSVGIGQISSEVPQNLSASRPQDRQFILSSKKLLLSDSGFYLCAWSVSGLGQPQHFGDGTRLSIL.

The rearrangement links TRBV18 to TRBJ2-7; TRBD1 matches at 9 bases. The CDR3 is made up of 15 amino acids. Trimming took 4 bases from V and 6 from J; bases not matched to a gene: 10. Germline loops: CDR1 KGHSH, CDR2 LQKENI. The CDR3 sequence is CASSQTEGQGTEQYF. CDR3 nucleotide sequence: TGTGCCAGCTCACAAACCGAGGGACAGGGAACCGAGCAGTACTTC.

This chain connects TRBV28 to TRBJ2-3, with D unclear. With 9 bases removed from V and 0 bases from J, the gap between germline ends came to 16 bases. CDR1 is MDHEN and CDR2 is SYDVKM in the germline V gene. The CDR3 spans 15 residues. CDR3 sequence: CASESVSVSTDTQYF. DNA for the CDR3: TGTGCCAGTGAGTCCGTTTCGGTTAGCACAGATACGCAGTATTTT.

The chain carries TRBV19 and TRBJ1-2; D uncertain. Germline V gene data show CDR1 as LNHDA and CDR2 as SQIVND (reference sequence). The CDR3 runs 16 residues. V shed 1 base and J shed 6 bases, with 18 bases lying between them. DNA of the CDR3: TGTGCCAGTAGTATAGGGCGAACACCTCGGGGTAATGGCTACACCTTC. As protein: CASSIGRTPRGNGYTF.

The chain combines TRBV3-1 (or the pseudogene TRBV3-2) with TRBJ2-4, with 12 nucleotides matching TRBD1. Per germline, CDR1 LGHDT and CDR2 YNNKEL (reference sequence). CDR3 length equals 17 residues. V trimming: 3 bases; J trimming: 1 base; junction bases outside the gene matches: 4. In DNA form, the CDR3 reads TGTGCCAGCAGCCAGCCGGGACAGGGGGCGGCCAAAAACATTCAGTACTTC. Translated, it gives CASSQPGQGAAKNIQYF.

V is TRBV6-2 or TRBV6-3 and J is TRBJ2-1; 13 positions agree with TRBD2. V shed 2 bases and J 7 bases; nucleotides not matched to a gene: 14. The CDR3 is made up of 19 amino acids. Germline V gene data show CDR1 as MNHEY and CDR2 as SVGEGT. CDR3 loop: CASSYPTSGRVHRGNEQFF. In DNA form, the CDR3 reads TGTGCCAGCAGTTACCCTACTAGCGGGAGGGTCCACCGCGGTAATGAGCAGTTCTTC.

This clone was seen more than once but under ten times. V is TRBV7-9 and J is TRBJ1-3; TRBD1 matches at 9 bases. The CDR3 runs 14 residues. Germline lookup yields CDR1 SEHNR and CDR2 FQNEAQ (reference sequence). The V gene end was trimmed by 5 bases and the J gene end by 7 bases; junction bases not matched to a gene: 6. The CDR3 DNA sequence: TGTGCCAGCAGCCCGGGACAGGGTCACAACACCATATATTTT. This codes for CASSPGQGHNTIYF. Together with reference TRBV7-9 and TRBJ1-3, the CDR3 gives the full variable domain: DTGVSQNPRHKITKRGQNVTFRCDPISEHNRLYWYRQTLGQGPEFLTYFQNEAQLEKSRLLSDRFSAERPKGSFSTLEIQRTEQGDSAMYLCASSPGQGHNTIYFGEGSWLTVV.

CDR3 nucleotide sequence: TGTGCCTGGAGTCCCGGCGGGCCCCGAGCTTTCTTT. This codes for CAWSPGGPRAFF. The chain carries TRBV30 and TRBJ1-1; D remains ambiguous. CDR1 is GTSNPN, CDR2 SVGIG, per germline (reference sequence). CDR3 length: 12 residues. V was cut by 2 bases and J by 10 bases, with 14 bases left in between.

This chain joins TRBV28 and TRBJ1-2; D uncertain. The CDR3 has 13 amino acids. Per germline, CDR1 MDHEN and CDR2 SYDVKM. V shed 2 bases and J shed 0 bases, with 4 bases lying between them. CDR3 in amino acids: CASSLQANYGYTF. The CDR3 nucleotides read TGTGCCAGCAGTTTACAGGCTAACTATGGCTACACCTTC.

The V gene is TRBV30, the J gene TRBJ2-4, with no clear D. The CDR3 totals 12 residues. The ends were cut back, 0 bases at V and 7 bases at J, with 7 bases in the middle. Germline CDR1 and CDR2: GTSNPN and SVGIG (reference sequence). The CDR3 DNA sequence: TGTGCCTGGAGTGTACTGTTGAACATTCAGTACTTC. This codes for CAWSVLLNIQYF.

This sequence joins TRBV27 and TRBJ2-5; D uncertain. The germline V gene has CDR1 MNHEY and CDR2 SMNVEV (reference sequence). The CDR3 length is 13 residues. Trimming removed 1 base at V and 7 bases at J, with 10 bases between. CDR3: CASSLFQAGTQYF. The CDR3 DNA reads TGTGCCAGCAGTTTATTCCAAGCAGGGACCCAGTACTTC.

The chain carries TRBV6-5 and TRBJ2-7; D unclear. The CDR3 runs 12 residues. CDR1 and CDR2 (germline): MNHEY, SVGAGI. The V end was cut by 7 bases, the J end by 1 base, with 8 bases between. The CDR3 DNA reads as TGTGCCAGCACGGTGACATCCTACGAGCAGTACTTC. This codes for CASTVTSYEQYF.

This chain connects TRBV11-2 to TRBJ2-7, with a tentative D call TRBD2 (6 bases). Germline V gives CDR1 SGHAT, CDR2 FQNNGV. This CDR3 comprises 13 residues. V lost 8 bases, J lost 3 bases, and 14 bases lay in between. CDR3 sequence (DNA): TGTGCCAGCGCCGGCGGGGAACGCTACGAGCAGTACTTC. Translated: CASAGGERYEQYF. Complete variable domain (other parts from reference TRBV11-2 and TRBJ2-7): EAGVAQSPRYKIIEKRQSVAFWCNPISGHATLYWYQQILGQGPKLLIQFQNNGVVDDSQLPKDRFSAERLKGVDSTLKIQPAKLEDSAVYLCASAGGERYEQYFGPGTRLTVT.

This clone appeared once. The rearrangement joins TRBV27 to TRBJ1-2; 10 bases agree with TRBD1. V lost 6 bases and J lost 11; bases outside the gene matches: 9. Germline loops: CDR1 MNHEY, CDR2 SMNVEV (reference sequence). CDR3 length equals 13 residues. CDR3 in DNA: TGTGCCAGCAGAGCGACAGGGGGCTTGGGGTACACCTTC. Protein: CASRATGGLGYTF.